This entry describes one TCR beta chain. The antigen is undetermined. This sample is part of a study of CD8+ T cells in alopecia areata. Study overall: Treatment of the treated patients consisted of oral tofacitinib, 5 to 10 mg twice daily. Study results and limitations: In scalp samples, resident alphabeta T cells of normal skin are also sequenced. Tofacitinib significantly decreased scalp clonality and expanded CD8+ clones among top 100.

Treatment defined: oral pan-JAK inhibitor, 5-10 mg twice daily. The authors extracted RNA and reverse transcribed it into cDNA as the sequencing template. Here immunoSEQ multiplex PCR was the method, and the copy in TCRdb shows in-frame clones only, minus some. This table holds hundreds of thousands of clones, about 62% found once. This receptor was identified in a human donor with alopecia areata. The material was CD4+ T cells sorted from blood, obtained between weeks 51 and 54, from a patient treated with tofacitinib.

CDR3 nucleotide sequence: TGCAGCCTCTCACTGATCGGTGAGGGTGAGCAGTTCTTC. Amino acids: CSLSLIGEGEQFF. The chain has TRBV29-1 and TRBJ2-1; maybe TRBD2 (5 bases). The V gene's germline CDR1 is SQVTM and CDR2 ANQGSEA. Trimming took off 8 bases at V and 9 bases at J, with 20 bases between the two ends. This CDR3 region has 13 residues.